The 26 T cell receptor beta chains below all came from one sample that was sequenced in a study of blood T cell repertoires in COVID-19. Clones were sequenced by immunoSEQ multiplex PCR, and TCRdb holds only the in-frame ones, with some missing. The sample includes some 95,000 clones, 80% seen only once; the top ten take about 8.7%. Sequenced: peripheral blood. These receptors all come from a man aged 45-65 years who had recovered from COVID-19.

The chain is built from TRBV5-6 and TRBJ1-2; D remains unclear. Germline CDR1 is SGHDT and CDR2 is YYEEEE. CDR3 length: 13 residues. V lost 4 bases and J lost 9, with 16 bases in between. The CDR3 sequence: CASSLDTDGSYTF. The CDR3 coding sequence is TGTGCCAGCAGCCTCGACACGGATGGTAGCTACACCTTC.

This clone showed up just once. The V call is TRBV2, the J call TRBJ1-4, with D possibly being TRBD1 (6 bases). This CDR3 contains 16 residues. Germline CDR1 SNHLY, CDR2 FYNNEI. V lost 7 bases and J 4 bases, leaving 19 bases between the germline ends. This CDR3 is CASTYDRWRVNEKLFF. The CDR3 nucleotides are TGTGCCAGCACTTACGACAGGTGGCGGGTTAATGAAAAACTGTTTTTT.

The chain employs TRBV9 and TRBJ1-3; tentative D call: TRBD1 (5 bases). Germline-derived CDR1 and CDR2 are SGDLS and YYNGEE. The length of the CDR3 is 14 residues. V was clipped by 5 bases and J by 4 bases, with 13 bases between them. The CDR3: CASSEEGRGNTIYF. In DNA form, the CDR3 reads TGTGCCAGCAGTGAGGAGGGGAGGGGAAACACCATATATTTT.

This clone showed up just a few times. The genes are TRBV7-2 and TRBJ2-7; D remains unclear. Looked up from germline, CDR1 is SGHTA and CDR2 is FQGNSA. This CDR3 contains 14 residues. V shed 3 bases and J shed 1 base, with 10 bases lying between them. The CDR3 DNA reads as TGTGCCAGCAGCTTGAACAGCAGATCCTACGAGCAGTACTTC. It specifies CASSLNSRSYEQYF.

The count of this clone is one. The chain combines TRBV6-4 with TRBJ1-6; TRBD1 agrees at 7 bases. From germline, CDR1 is MRHNA and CDR2 SNTAGT. V lost 3 bases, J lost 5 bases, and 1 base stayed unmatched. The CDR3 loop spans 14 amino acids. CDR3 sequence: CASSETGDNSPLHF. In DNA, the CDR3 is TGTGCCAGCAGTGAAACAGGGGATAATTCACCCCTCCACTTT.

This clone was counted a few times. The chain joins TRBV27 to TRBJ2-2, with D maybe TRBD2 (7 bases). Germline V lookup: CDR1 MNHEY, CDR2 SMNVEV (reference sequence). The CDR3 runs 16 residues. V shed 2 bases and J shed 5 bases, with 15 bases lying between them. This CDR3 reads CASSLGGGYKTGELFF. The CDR3 DNA follows: TGTGCCAGCAGTTTAGGCGGGGGCTATAAGACCGGGGAGCTGTTTTTT.

This clone was seen a handful of times. This chain links TRBV20-1 with TRBJ2-1, with 11 bases lining up with TRBD2. CDR3 size: 14 residues. CDR1 is DFQATT and CDR2 is SNEGSKA in the germline V gene (reference sequence). The V gene end was trimmed by 3 bases and the J gene end by 10 bases; junction bases not matched to a gene: 8. The CDR3 DNA reads as TGCAGTGCTAGTGCCCTAGCGGGAGGAGGGGAGCAGTTCTTC. The encoded protein is CSASALAGGGEQFF.

The chain employs TRBV18 and TRBJ1-2; possibly TRBD1 for D (5 bases). Between the trimmed V and J ends, which lost 6 bases and 4 bases, there was a span of 12 bases. This CDR3 has 13 residues. Looked up from germline, CDR1 is KGHSH and CDR2 is LQKENI. CDR3 in amino acids: CASSLSGGYGYTF. In DNA, the CDR3 is TGTGCCAGCTCCTTGTCGGGGGGCTATGGCTACACCTTC.

This chain's CDR3 is CAISDPTRTDTQYF. The CDR3 nucleotides read TGTGCCATCAGTGACCCTACCAGGACAGATACGCAGTATTTT. The chain links TRBV10-3 to TRBJ2-3; no clear D. CDR3 length: 14 amino acids. Trimming removed 3 bases from V and 3 bases from J, with 10 bases in between. Germline CDR1 is ENHRY and CDR2 is SYGVKD.

CDR3 sequence reads: CAVVRTGNYNEQFF. The CDR3 DNA reads TGTGCCGTAGTCCGGACAGGGAACTACAATGAGCAGTTCTTC. The chain carries TRBV5-4 and TRBJ2-1; 8 bases are a match to TRBD1. The length of the CDR3 is 14 residues. The germline V gene encodes CDR1 SGHNT and CDR2 YYREEE (reference sequence). V trimming: 10 bases; J trimming: 3 bases; junction bases outside the gene matches: 9.

This clone has just one count. The chain recombines TRBV9 with TRBJ2-1, with D perhaps TRBD2 (5 bases). The germline gives CDR1 SGDLS, CDR2 YYNGEE. Trimming shortened V by 6 bases and J by 8 bases, and 12 bases separated the two germline ends. The CDR3 length is 12 residues. The CDR3 sequence: CASNRGADEQFF. CDR3 DNA sequence: TGTGCCAGCAATCGGGGAGCGGATGAGCAGTTCTTC.

This chain connects TRBV7-9 to TRBJ2-2; D is perhaps TRBD1 (6 bases). Trimming took off 5 bases at V and 3 bases at J, with 22 bases between the two ends. The CDR3 loop spans 18 amino acids. The germline CDR1 and CDR2 sequences are SEHNR and FQNEAQ (reference sequence). The CDR3 reads CASSPLMGNRAYTGELFF. The CDR3 DNA reads TGTGCCAGCAGCCCTCTTATGGGAAACAGGGCATACACCGGGGAGCTGTTTTTT.

In its sample, this clone was seen once. This chain connects TRBV7-3 to TRBJ1-5, with 7 bases that match TRBD1. V was clipped by 7 bases and J by 9 bases; unmatched bases: 9. This CDR3 comprises 13 residues. CDR1 and CDR2 (germline): SGHTA, FQGTGA. CDR3 in DNA: TGTGCCAGCACCGGGACAGTGGGAGGGCCCCAGCATTTT. Protein: CASTGTVGGPQHF.

The chain links TRBV15 to TRBJ2-7; 9 nucleotides align to TRBD1. This CDR3 contains 14 residues. The J segment lost 5 bases and the V segment lost 5 bases, leaving 7 bases of the junction unmatched. Per germline, CDR1 LNHNV and CDR2 YYDKDF (reference sequence). The CDR3 region is CATSGDRGWNEQYF. The DNA of the CDR3 is TGTGCCACCAGCGGCGACAGGGGGTGGAACGAGCAGTACTTC.

V is TRBV7-3 and J is TRBJ1-2, with D tentatively TRBD1 (5 bases). V was trimmed by 5 bases and J by 6 bases, leaving 16 bases between them. Germline V gene sequence: CDR1 SGHTA, CDR2 FQGTGA. CDR3 length: 14 amino acids. The CDR3 DNA is TGTGCCAGCAGCCCCTTGGGGGGTCTGGATGGCTACACCTTC. This sequence encodes CASSPLGGLDGYTF.

The CDR3: CASSEQGAYEQYF. CDR3 DNA: TGTGCCAGCTCAGAACAGGGGGCCTACGAGCAGTACTTC. The chain employs TRBV18 and TRBJ2-7; TRBD1 agrees at 8 bases. After removal of 5 bases from V and 2 bases from J, the junction contained 2 bases not matched to a gene. Germline-derived CDR1 and CDR2 are KGHSH and LQKENI. The CDR3 length is 13 residues.

The rearrangement uses TRBV5-4 and TRBJ2-2; 9 bases agree with TRBD1. Germline V gene lookup returns CDR1 SGHNT and CDR2 YYREEE (reference sequence). The CDR3 loop spans 17 amino acids. V dropped 4 bases and J dropped 1; count of bases not matched to a gene: 8. The CDR3 region has the DNA TGTGCCAGCAGCCCCCAGTTGGGACAGGGGAACACCGGGGAGCTGTTTTTT. The encoded protein is CASSPQLGQGNTGELFF.

The J gene is TRBJ2-7, the V gene TRBV12-3 or TRBV12-4, with 8 bases fitting TRBD2. This CDR3 is built from 12 residues. V lost 6 bases, J lost 5 bases, and 3 bases stayed unmatched. The CDR3 DNA is TGTGCCAGCAGCGGGAGGGGGAACGAGCAGTACTTC. Translated, it gives CASSGRGNEQYF.

The chain has TRBV3-1 (or the pseudogene TRBV3-2) and TRBJ1-2, with 7 bases matching TRBD1. Trimming took 5 bases from V and 7 from J; bases not matched to a gene: 4. Germline V CDR1 and CDR2: LGHDT, YNNKEL (reference sequence). There are 12 residues in the CDR3. The CDR3 sequence is CASSGTAGGYTF. The CDR3 coding sequence is TGTGCCAGCAGCGGGACAGCGGGTGGCTACACCTTC.

The chain links TRBV2 to TRBJ1-1; no clear D. With 4 bases removed from V and 4 bases from J, the gap between germline ends came to 13 bases. CDR1 is SNHLY, CDR2 FYNNEI, per germline. The CDR3 extends over 14 amino acids. CDR3 residues: CASSVRGSGTEAFF. The CDR3 bases are TGTGCCAGCAGTGTTCGAGGGTCGGGCACTGAAGCTTTCTTT.

The V and J genes are TRBV25-1 and TRBJ1-5, with D maybe TRBD1 (5 bases). The V gene lost 4 bases and the J gene lost 6 bases, with 16 bases spanning the gap. CDR1 and CDR2 (germline): MGHDK, SYGVNS. The CDR3 is 15 residues long. DNA for the CDR3: TGTGCCAGCAGTGTCGCGGGGGATGCGTTTCAGCCCCAGCATTTT. Translating gives CASSVAGDAFQPQHF.

This sequence joins TRBV7-9 and TRBJ2-3; 14 nucleotides line up with TRBD2. Germline CDR1 and CDR2: SEHNR and FQNEAQ (reference sequence). The CDR3 loop spans 18 amino acids. V lost 4 bases, J lost 1 base, and 7 bases stayed unmatched. The CDR3: CASSSPTSGRAGTDTQYF. In DNA form, the CDR3 reads TGTGCCAGCAGCTCCCCGACTAGCGGGAGGGCTGGCACAGATACGCAGTATTTT.

CDR3 sequence: CASSSRRGSSYNEQFF. For the CDR3, the DNA is TGTGCCAGCAGCAGCCGCAGGGGGAGCTCCTACAATGAGCAGTTCTTC. The chain is built from TRBV7-3 and TRBJ2-1, with 7 bases aligning to TRBD1. The germline CDR1 and CDR2 sequences are SGHTA and FQGTGA. The V segment lost 5 bases and the J segment 0 bases; nucleotides outside the gene matches: 7. The CDR3 loop spans 16 amino acids.

The chain combines TRBV7-9 with TRBJ2-7, with 8 nucleotides matching TRBD2. The CDR3 has 16 residues. From germline, CDR1 is SEHNR and CDR2 FQNEAQ (reference sequence). V dropped 1 base and J dropped 0; count of bases not matched to a gene: 5. The CDR3 sequence is CASSLDAGGISYEQYF. The CDR3 DNA reads as TGTGCCAGCAGCTTAGACGCGGGAGGAATCTCCTACGAGCAGTACTTC.

The rearrangement joins TRBV10-2 to TRBJ2-7; possibly TRBD1 for D (5 bases). V dropped 0 bases and J dropped 4 bases, with 22 bases sitting between them. The CDR3 covers 18 residues. The germline V gene has CDR1 WSHSY and CDR2 SAAADI. The CDR3 bases are TGCGCCAGCAGTGAGTCGAATCTAGACAGTAAAAGGATGTACGAGCAGTACTTC. Translation: CASSESNLDSKRMYEQYF.

This chain's CDR3 is CASRRQGVGTGELFF. CDR3 DNA sequence: TGTGCCAGTAGGAGACAGGGGGTCGGGACCGGGGAGCTGTTTTTT. The chain employs TRBV19 and TRBJ2-2; 9 nucleotides match TRBD1. CDR1 is LNHDA and CDR2 is SQIVND in the germline V gene (reference sequence). The CDR3 runs 15 residues. J gave up 5 bases and V 6 bases, and 7 bases lay outside the gene matches.